Below, 5 T cell receptor beta chains from the same sample are listed, as sequenced in a study of Ad26.COV2.S vaccination and SARS-CoV-2 variants. Measured with immunoSEQ multiplex PCR; TCRdb has only the in-frame clones, and not every one. Of hundreds of thousands of clones in the sample, less than 90% were seen once. Treatment indicated: about 20 received Ad26.COV2.S at low or high dose, single or two shots; about 5 received placebo; per-sample allocation not given. Collection of the samples took place on day 63 after the first injection of vaccine or placebo. Sequences were derived from peripheral blood, sampled in a trial of Ad26.COV2.S vaccine versus placebo. The source is a person between 18 and 65 years old who received the Ad26.COV2.S COVID-19 vaccine or a placebo.

The chain carries TRBV10-3 and TRBJ2-5; the D gene is possibly TRBD2 (6 bases). The V end lost 9 bases, the J end lost 2 bases, and 13 bases lay between the germline ends. Germline values: CDR1 ENHRY, CDR2 SYGVKD. CDR3 length: 13 amino acids. The CDR3 spells CAMRPGDQETQYF. The CDR3 coding sequence is TGTGCCATGCGACCGGGAGATCAAGAGACCCAGTACTTC.

V and J are TRBV5-4 and TRBJ1-2; the D is unclear. Trimming cost V 5 bases and J 10 bases, with 21 bases left between them. The CDR3 covers 14 residues. CDR1 SGHNT and CDR2 YYREEE come from the germline V gene (reference sequence). Written as DNA, the CDR3 is TGTGCCAGCAGTAGGGAGAACCCGAAGTTAACCTACACCTTC. Translating it yields CASSRENPKLTYTF.

The V call is TRBV4-3, the J call TRBJ1-1, with D uncertain. The germline V gene has CDR1 LGHNA and CDR2 YSLEER. Trimming pared 0 bases from V and 0 bases from J, leaving 8 bases between. The CDR3 consists of 15 residues. In DNA form, the CDR3 reads TGCGCCAGCAGCCAAGATAGGCAGCTGAACACTGAAGCTTTCTTT. Translation: CASSQDRQLNTEAFF.

With respect to this clone: At one end, the junction sequence differs from germline, possibly due to a read error. This chain connects TRBV5-1 to TRBJ2-2; 9 bases match TRBD2. The CDR3 runs 14 residues. Germline CDR1 SGHRS, CDR2 YFSETQ. CDR3 DNA: TGCGCCTGCAGACTAGCGGACCACACCGGGGAGCTGTTTTTT. Protein sequence: CACRLADHTGELFF. Full variable domain (missing parts from reference TRBV5-1 and TRBJ2-2): KAGVTQTPRYLIKTRGQQVTLSCSPISGHRSVSWYQQTPGQGLQFLFEYFSETQRNKGNFPGRFSGRQFSNSRSEMNVSTLELGDSALYLCACRLADHTGELFFGEGSRLTVL.

For the CDR3, the DNA is TGTGCCAGTAGGAACGGGAACACTGAAGCTTTCTTT. Its translation: CASRNGNTEAFF. V is TRBV19 and J is TRBJ1-1; D is undetermined. CDR1 is LNHDA and CDR2 is SQIVND in the germline V gene (reference sequence). CDR3 length: 12 amino acids. V was cut by 6 bases and J by 1 base, with 6 bases left in between. Variable domain in full (rest from reference TRBV19 and TRBJ1-1): DGGITQSPKYLFRKEGQNVTLSCEQNLNHDAMYWYRQDPGQGLRLIYYSQIVNDFQKGDIAEGYSVSREKKESFPLTVTSAQKNPTAFYLCASRNGNTEAFFGQGTRLTVV.